Listed below are T cell receptor beta chains from one sample, sequenced in a study of vaccination effects on CD4 cells after COVID-19. Their recognized antigens are unknown. Data came from immunoSEQ multiplex PCR; TCRdb stores just in-frame clones and leaves some out. The table shows tens of thousands of clones, with 65% to 80% occurring only once. Sequences were derived from CD4+ T cells from PBMCs cultured with HCoV-OC43 spike peptides, sampled after COVID-19 vaccination. The receptors stem from a human donor who received a COVID-19 vaccine. CDR3s include the opening cysteine and the closing phenylalanine or tryptophan. The D gene is left open where the match is weak. Rows may omit the clone size; those that give it use once, few, many or a size class.

d_call: TRBD2; j_call: TRBJ2-1; v_call: TRBV7-9; clone_size: few; cdr3_nt: TGTGCCAGCAGCCCCTGGCTAGCGGGAGGGCCCGGGAATGCGCAGTTCTTC; cdr3_aa: CASSPWLAGGPGNAQFF
d_call: .; j_call: TRBJ2-7; v_call: TRBV3-1/TRBV3-2; clone_size: few; cdr3_nt: TGTGCCAGCAGCCAATTTACGGGGAACTACGAGCAGTACTTC; cdr3_aa: CASSQFTGNYEQYF
d_call: TRBD1; j_call: TRBJ1-2; v_call: TRBV19; clone_size: .; cdr3_nt: TGTGCCAGTAGTCCCGACAGGGCCCACTATGGCTACACCTTC; cdr3_aa: CASSPDRAHYGYTF
d_call: .; j_call: TRBJ1-1; v_call: TRBV6-4; clone_size: .; cdr3_nt: TGTGCCAGCAGTGATATGGCGGGGGGTCGAACTGAAGCTTTCTTT; cdr3_aa: CASSDMAGGRTEAFF
d_call: .; j_call: TRBJ2-2; v_call: TRBV7-9; clone_size: .; cdr3_nt: TGTGCCAGCTCCGAGGGGATTCACACCGGGGAGCTGTTTTTT; cdr3_aa: CASSEGIHTGELFF
d_call: .; j_call: TRBJ2-7; v_call: TRBV5-1; clone_size: .; cdr3_nt: TGCGCCAGCGAGGCCGGGACTGGCTCCTACGAGCAGTACTTC; cdr3_aa: CASEAGTGSYEQYF
d_call: TRBD1; j_call: TRBJ1-2; v_call: TRBV19; clone_size: .; cdr3_nt: TGTGCCAGTTCCCTTTGGGACAGGGCGCCTAACTATGGCTACACCTTC; cdr3_aa: CASSLWDRAPNYGYTF
d_call: .; j_call: TRBJ2-5; v_call: TRBV6-5; clone_size: .; cdr3_nt: TGTGCCAGCAGCACCCAGGGGGGCCAAGAGACCCAGTACTTC; cdr3_aa: CASSTQGGQETQYF
d_call: TRBD1; j_call: TRBJ1-5; v_call: TRBV7-9; clone_size: .; cdr3_nt: TGTGCCAGCAGCATCGGACAGGGGAATCAGCCCCAGCATTTT; cdr3_aa: CASSIGQGNQPQHF
d_call: TRBD1; j_call: TRBJ1-1; v_call: TRBV12-3/TRBV12-4; clone_size: once; cdr3_nt: TGTGCCAGCAGTTCGTACAGGGGTGAAGCTTTCTTT; cdr3_aa: CASSSYRGEAFF
d_call: .; j_call: TRBJ1-2; v_call: TRBV3-1/TRBV3-2; clone_size: .; cdr3_nt: TGTGCCAGCAGCCAGGGTGAAAAGGCGAGGGTACTAGGCTACACCTTC; cdr3_aa: CASSQGEKARVLGYTF
d_call: .; j_call: TRBJ1-1; v_call: TRBV7-9; clone_size: .; cdr3_nt: TGTGCCAGCAGCTTAGCAGGGATGAACACTGAAGCTTTCTTT; cdr3_aa: CASSLAGMNTEAFF
d_call: .; j_call: TRBJ1-1; v_call: TRBV4-1; clone_size: once; cdr3_nt: TGCGCCAGCAGCCGCGGGGGTCTCGTGGTCCGGAACACTGAAGCTTTCTTT; cdr3_aa: CASSRGGLVVRNTEAFF
d_call: .; j_call: TRBJ2-2; v_call: TRBV5-5; clone_size: .; cdr3_nt: TGTGCCAGCAGGTGGATAGCGGACACCGGGGAGCTGTTTTTT; cdr3_aa: CASRWIADTGELFF
d_call: TRBD2; j_call: TRBJ2-1; v_call: TRBV7-9; clone_size: .; cdr3_nt: TGTGCCAGCAGCCATAGCGGGGGGAGCCGCGGGGCTGATGAGCAGTTCTTC; cdr3_aa: CASSHSGGSRGADEQFF
d_call: .; j_call: TRBJ1-2; v_call: TRBV30; clone_size: .; cdr3_nt: TGTGCCTGGAGTAGGCAGAATGGTGGCTACACCTTC; cdr3_aa: CAWSRQNGGYTF
d_call: .; j_call: TRBJ1-1; v_call: TRBV27; clone_size: few; cdr3_nt: TGTGCCAGCAGTTTGGTCCCCCTAGGCGCTGAAGCTTTCTTT; cdr3_aa: CASSLVPLGAEAFF
d_call: TRBD1; j_call: TRBJ1-1; v_call: TRBV12-5; clone_size: .; cdr3_nt: TGTGCTAGTGGTTTCTTTACAGGGGAGCGTACGAGAGCTTTCTTT; cdr3_aa: CASGFFTGERTRAFF